This T cell receptor (beta chain) came from a study of immune reconstitution after stem cell transplant in scleroderma. Via MiXCR, TCRdb re-called the RT-PCR reads, giving one row per CDR3 protein. In the table there are around 5,600 distinct CDR3 sequences, less than 9.5% of which are singletons. The CDR3 has 15 residues. Per the germline V gene, CDR1 is MDHEN and CDR2 is SYDVKM. V was clipped by 6 bases and J by 5 bases, with 20 bases between them. The sequence came from a male donor with systemic sclerosis. Sampling was conducted before or after autologous hematopoietic stem cell transplantation (not recorded which). V usage is TRBV28 and J usage is TRBJ2-7; possibly TRBD1 or TRBD2 for D (6 bases each). For the CDR3, the DNA is TGTGCCAGCAGACTGGGCCCGGGGGCTAGGGACGAGCAGTACTTC. Translation: CASRLGPGARDEQYF.